A single sample gave rise to the 10 T cell receptor beta chains below, sequenced in a study of blood T cell repertoires in COVID-19. Some clones are missing from TCRdb's copy, which holds only in-frame ones; the method was immunoSEQ multiplex PCR. Here the sample spans 80,000 to 100,000 clones, less than 90% being singletons. Sequencing input: peripheral blood. The receptor source for this set is an elderly woman with acute or convalescent COVID-19.

The J gene is TRBJ2-7, the V gene TRBV6-2 or TRBV6-3; 9 nucleotides line up with TRBD1. The CDR3 is 16 residues long. Germline lookup yields CDR1 MNHEY and CDR2 SVGEGT. The J segment lost 2 bases and the V segment lost 0 bases, leaving 5 bases of the junction unmatched. The CDR3 reads CASSYSLDRGPYEQYF. The DNA of the CDR3 is TGTGCCAGCAGTTACTCTCTGGACAGGGGACCCTACGAGCAGTACTTC.

The V gene is TRBV3-1 (or the pseudogene TRBV3-2), the J gene TRBJ1-1, with D hard to call. Germline CDR1 reads LGHDT; CDR2 reads YNNKEL (reference sequence). The V gene lost 4 bases and the J gene lost 3 bases, with 15 bases spanning the gap. The CDR3 runs 15 residues. CDR3 DNA sequence: TGTGCCAGCAGCCCGTTAGTGTCCAAACACACTGAAGCTTTCTTT. This codes for CASSPLVSKHTEAFF.

The V gene is TRBV5-1, the J gene TRBJ1-2; D perhaps matches TRBD1 (5 bases). This CDR3 has 12 residues. The germline gives CDR1 SGHRS, CDR2 YFSETQ. V was shortened by 3 bases and J by 5 bases, with 8 bases between the two germline ends. The DNA of the CDR3 is TGCGCCAGCAGCTCCGACAGATATGGCTACACCTTC. Its translation: CASSSDRYGYTF.

This chain links TRBV4-1 with TRBJ1-6, with 8 nucleotides matching TRBD1. The germline gives CDR1 MGHRA, CDR2 YSYEKL. The CDR3 is 14 amino acids. The V gene end was trimmed by 1 base and the J gene end by 14 bases; junction bases not matched to a gene: 7. The CDR3, as DNA: TGCGCCAGCAGCCAAGGTGGACAGGGCAAATCCCTCCACTTT. This translates into CASSQGGQGKSLHF.

J is TRBJ1-4 and V is TRBV5-1, with D perhaps TRBD1 (5 bases). Germline V gene lookup returns CDR1 SGHRS and CDR2 YFSETQ. There are 14 residues in the CDR3. Trimming took 2 bases from V and 4 from J, leaving 9 bases between them. The CDR3 DNA reads as TGCGCCAGCAGCTTATCAGGGTTTAATGAAAAACTGTTTTTT. This codes for CASSLSGFNEKLFF.

This chain links TRBV24-1 with TRBJ1-1, with a possible D match to TRBD1 (5 bases). Germline CDR1 reads KGHDR; CDR2 reads SFDVKD. The CDR3 runs 13 residues. V was trimmed by 5 bases and J by 6 bases, leaving 12 bases between them. CDR3 in amino acids: CATSAQWGAEAFF. The CDR3 DNA follows: TGTGCCACCAGTGCCCAATGGGGGGCTGAAGCTTTCTTT.

This chain links TRBV7-2 with TRBJ2-1, with D possibly matching TRBD1 (5 bases). V lost 6 bases, J lost 3 bases, and 12 bases lay in between. The germline V gene has CDR1 SGHTA and CDR2 FQGNSA. CDR3 length: 14 amino acids. CDR3 coding DNA: TGTGCCAGCAGTGACAGTCCGGGCTACAATGAGCAGTTCTTC. Protein: CASSDSPGYNEQFF.

Details on this clone: One junction end disagrees with the germline gene, perhaps due to a read error. The chain employs TRBV12-5 and TRBJ2-4; 10 positions agree with TRBD1. Germline V gene lookup returns CDR1 LGHNT and CDR2 FRNRAP. The CDR3 is 17 amino acids. Here the CDR3 DNA reads TGTGCTAGTGGTTCCCCCCCCAGACAGGGGGCCCGAAACATTCAGTACTTT. Encoded protein: CASGSPPRQGARNIQYF.

The table lists this clone with a few counts. This rearrangement joins TRBV11-2 to TRBJ2-3; 8 bases agree with TRBD2. Losses at the gene ends were 0 bases for V and 5 bases for J; bases not matched to a gene: 13. This CDR3 has 18 residues. The germline CDR1 and CDR2 sequences are SGHAT and FQNNGV. The CDR3 DNA reads TGTGCCAGCAGCTTAGATGGGTGGACAAGCGGGGGCCGAGATACGCAGTATTTT. This encodes CASSLDGWTSGGRDTQYF.

This sequence joins TRBV29-1 and TRBJ2-5, with 9 bases matching TRBD1. J was trimmed by 6 bases and V by 6 bases; bases with no gene match: 8. The CDR3 runs to 13 residues. Germline CDR1 reads SQVTM; CDR2 reads ANQGSEA. CDR3: CSVVQGAFQTQYF. The CDR3 nucleotides read TGCAGCGTCGTACAGGGGGCGTTCCAGACCCAGTACTTC.